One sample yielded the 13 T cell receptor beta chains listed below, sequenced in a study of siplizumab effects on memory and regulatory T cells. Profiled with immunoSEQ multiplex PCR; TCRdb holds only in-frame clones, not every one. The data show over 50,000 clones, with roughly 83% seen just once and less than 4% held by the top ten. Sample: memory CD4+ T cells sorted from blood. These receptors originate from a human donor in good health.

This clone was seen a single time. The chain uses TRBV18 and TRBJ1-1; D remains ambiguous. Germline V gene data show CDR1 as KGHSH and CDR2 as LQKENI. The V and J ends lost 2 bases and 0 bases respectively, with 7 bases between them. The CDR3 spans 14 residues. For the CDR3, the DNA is TGTGCCAGCTCACCAAATAGGATGAACACTGAAGCTTTCTTT. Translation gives CASSPNRMNTEAFF.

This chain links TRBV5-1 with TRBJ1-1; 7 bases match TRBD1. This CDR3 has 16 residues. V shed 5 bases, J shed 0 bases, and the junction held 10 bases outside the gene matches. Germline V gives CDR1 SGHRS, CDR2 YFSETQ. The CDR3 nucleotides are TGCGCCAGCAGTTTGAACACAGGGGCCGTGAACACTGAAGCTTTCTTT. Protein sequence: CASSLNTGAVNTEAFF.

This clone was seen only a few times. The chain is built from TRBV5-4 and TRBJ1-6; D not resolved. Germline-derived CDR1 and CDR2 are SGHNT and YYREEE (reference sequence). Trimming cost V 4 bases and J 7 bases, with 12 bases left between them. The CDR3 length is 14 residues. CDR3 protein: CASSLDWTNSPLHF. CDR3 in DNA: TGTGCCAGCAGCCTAGACTGGACGAATTCACCCCTCCACTTT.

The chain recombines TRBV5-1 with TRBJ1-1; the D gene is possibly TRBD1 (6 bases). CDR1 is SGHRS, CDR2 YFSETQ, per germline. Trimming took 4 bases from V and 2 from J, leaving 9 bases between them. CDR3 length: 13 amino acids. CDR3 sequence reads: CASSQQGNTEAFF. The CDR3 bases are TGCGCCAGCAGCCAACAGGGTAACACTGAAGCTTTCTTT. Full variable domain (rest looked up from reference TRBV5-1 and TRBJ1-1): KAGVTQTPRYLIKTRGQQVTLSCSPISGHRSVSWYQQTPGQGLQFLFEYFSETQRNKGNFPGRFSGRQFSNSRSEMNVSTLELGDSALYLCASSQQGNTEAFFGQGTRLTVV.

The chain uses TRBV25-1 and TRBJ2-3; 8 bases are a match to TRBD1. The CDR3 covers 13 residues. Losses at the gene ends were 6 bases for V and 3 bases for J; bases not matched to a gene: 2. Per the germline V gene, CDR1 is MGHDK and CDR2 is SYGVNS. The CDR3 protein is CASRRQGTDTQYF. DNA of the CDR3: TGTGCCAGCAGAAGACAGGGGACAGATACGCAGTATTTT.

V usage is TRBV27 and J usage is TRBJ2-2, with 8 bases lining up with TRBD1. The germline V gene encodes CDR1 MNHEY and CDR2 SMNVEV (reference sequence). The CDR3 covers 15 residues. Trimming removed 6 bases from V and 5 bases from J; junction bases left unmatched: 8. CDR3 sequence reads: CASRPQGARTGELFF. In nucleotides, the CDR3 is TGTGCCAGCAGGCCTCAGGGGGCAAGGACCGGGGAGCTGTTTTTT.

CDR3 sequence (DNA): TGTGCCAGCACGACAGGGGGCGAGGCGCGGGGCTACACCTTC. Translation gives CASTTGGEARGYTF. The chain employs TRBV2 and TRBJ1-2; 10 nucleotides line up with TRBD1. The V segment lost 7 bases and the J segment 8 bases; nucleotides outside the gene matches: 10. CDR1 SNHLY and CDR2 FYNNEI come from the germline V gene. The length of the CDR3 is 14 residues.

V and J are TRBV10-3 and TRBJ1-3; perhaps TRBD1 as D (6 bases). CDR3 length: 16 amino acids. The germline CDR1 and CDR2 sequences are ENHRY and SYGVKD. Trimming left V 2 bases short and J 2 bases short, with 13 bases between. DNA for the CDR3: TGTGCCATCAGTGAGGTTCGGGGGGGCACTGGAAACACCATATATTTT. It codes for CAISEVRGGTGNTIYF.

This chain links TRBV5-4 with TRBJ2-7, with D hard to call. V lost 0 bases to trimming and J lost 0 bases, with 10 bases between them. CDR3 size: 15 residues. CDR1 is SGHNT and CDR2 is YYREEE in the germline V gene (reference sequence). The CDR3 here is CASSLDLDSSYEQYF. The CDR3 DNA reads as TGTGCCAGCAGCTTGGACCTTGATAGCTCCTACGAGCAGTACTTC.

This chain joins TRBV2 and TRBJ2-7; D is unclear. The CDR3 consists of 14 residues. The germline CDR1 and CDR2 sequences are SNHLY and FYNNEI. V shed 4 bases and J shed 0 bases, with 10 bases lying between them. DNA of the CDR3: TGTGCCAGCAGTGTGACGGCAGCCTCCTACGAGCAGTACTTC. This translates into CASSVTAASYEQYF.

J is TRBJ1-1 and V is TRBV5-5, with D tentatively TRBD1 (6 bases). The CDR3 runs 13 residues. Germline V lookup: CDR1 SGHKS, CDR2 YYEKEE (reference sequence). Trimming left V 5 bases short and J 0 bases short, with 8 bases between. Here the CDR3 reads CASRRTVNTEAFF. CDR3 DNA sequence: TGTGCCAGCAGACGGACAGTGAACACTGAAGCTTTCTTT.

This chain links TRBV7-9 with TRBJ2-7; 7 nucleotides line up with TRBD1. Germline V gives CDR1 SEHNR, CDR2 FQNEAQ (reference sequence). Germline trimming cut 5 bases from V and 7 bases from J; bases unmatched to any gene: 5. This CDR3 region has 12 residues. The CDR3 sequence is CASSVTRGEQYF. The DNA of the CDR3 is TGTGCCAGCAGCGTGACCAGGGGGGAGCAGTACTTC.

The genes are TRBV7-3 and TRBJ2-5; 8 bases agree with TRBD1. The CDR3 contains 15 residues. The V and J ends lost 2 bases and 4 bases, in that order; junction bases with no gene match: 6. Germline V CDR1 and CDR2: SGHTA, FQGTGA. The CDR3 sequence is CASSLRGQGRETQYF. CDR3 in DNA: TGTGCCAGCAGCTTACGAGGACAGGGTAGAGAGACCCAGTACTTC.